The next 21 T cell receptor beta chains were all read from a single sample in a study of T cell responses to AZD1222 COVID-19 vaccine. Method: immunoSEQ multiplex PCR; TCRdb's copy keeps in-frame clones and lacks some. The sample has roughly 99,000 clones; 80% to 95% are singletons. The source was peripheral blood, collected 28 days after the second AZD1222 dose. Receptors originate from an adult who received the AZD1222 COVID-19 vaccine.

The chain combines TRBV19 with TRBJ1-1, with 7 bases that match TRBD1. V gave up 7 bases and J gave up 6 bases; unmatched junction bases: 11. The CDR3 contains 14 residues. Germline V gene lookup returns CDR1 LNHDA and CDR2 SQIVND (reference sequence). The CDR3 loop reads CASIGRGRGPEAFF. CDR3 coding DNA: TGTGCCAGTATAGGAAGGGGGCGGGGCCCTGAAGCTTTCTTT. Full variable domain (outside the CDR3, taken from reference TRBV19 and TRBJ1-1): DGGITQSPKYLFRKEGQNVTLSCEQNLNHDAMYWYRQDPGQGLRLIYYSQIVNDFQKGDIAEGYSVSREKKESFPLTVTSAQKNPTAFYLCASIGRGRGPEAFFGQGTRLTVV.

V and J are TRBV28 and TRBJ1-2, with 10 bases identical to TRBD1. Germline CDR1 reads MDHEN; CDR2 reads SYDVKM. The CDR3 loop spans 13 amino acids. V trimming: 5 bases; J trimming: 7 bases; junction bases outside the gene matches: 4. CDR3 bases: TGTGCCAGCAGTACCGGGACAGGGGTTGGCTACACCTTC. Amino acid sequence: CASSTGTGVGYTF.

The V gene is TRBV5-1, the J gene TRBJ1-1, with unresolved D. CDR1 is SGHRS, CDR2 YFSETQ, per germline. The CDR3 length is 14 residues. V was shortened by 0 bases and J by 0 bases, with 6 bases between the two germline ends. This CDR3 reads CASSLAPLNTEAFF. The CDR3, as DNA: TGCGCCAGCAGCTTGGCGCCCTTGAACACTGAAGCTTTCTTT.

This rearrangement joins TRBV6-5 to TRBJ2-7; 9 nucleotides match TRBD2. The germline gives CDR1 MNHEY, CDR2 SVGAGI. This CDR3 has 15 residues. J lost 2 bases, V lost 0 bases, and 2 bases had no gene match. The CDR3 nucleotides are TGTGCCAGCAGTTACTCGACTAGCGGTACCTACGAGCAGTACTTC. Translating gives CASSYSTSGTYEQYF.

The rearrangement joins TRBV2 to TRBJ1-1; D remains ambiguous. CDR1 SNHLY and CDR2 FYNNEI come from the germline V gene. The germline V and J ends were trimmed by 5 bases and 1 base, with 5 bases remaining between them. CDR3 length: 12 residues. The CDR3 spells CASSLRNTEAFF. CDR3 nucleotide sequence: TGTGCCAGCAGTCTTAGGAACACTGAAGCTTTCTTT.

CDR3 nucleotide sequence: TGCGCCAGCAGCTTGGCCAACAGGGCAAATTCACCCCTCCACTTT. Amino acid sequence: CASSLANRANSPLHF. This chain connects TRBV5-1 to TRBJ1-6; tentatively, D is TRBD1 (6 bases). The CDR3 has 15 residues. V shed 0 bases and J shed 7 bases, with 11 bases lying between them. From germline, CDR1 is SGHRS and CDR2 YFSETQ.

A note on this clone: One end of the junction fails to match germline, which may point to a read error. The chain uses TRBV6-2 or TRBV6-3 and TRBJ1-5; D remains unclear. Germline V gene lookup returns CDR1 MNHEY and CDR2 SVGEGT. There are 12 residues in the CDR3. CDR3 bases: TGTGCCAGCGGTTATAGCAATCAGCCCCAGCATTTT. Its protein is CASGYSNQPQHF.

In this sample, this clone turned up once. The V call is TRBV2, the J call TRBJ1-1, with D maybe TRBD1 (6 bases). CDR3 size: 13 residues. V shed 5 bases and J shed 6 bases, with 13 bases lying between them. From germline, CDR1 is SNHLY and CDR2 FYNNEI. CDR3 DNA sequence: TGTGCCAGCAGTTCGATAAGGGGGTCTGAAGCTTTCTTT. It encodes CASSSIRGSEAFF. Full variable domain (remainder filled in from reference TRBV2 and TRBJ1-1): EPEVTQTPSHQVTQMGQEVILRCVPISNHLYFYWYRQILGQKVEFLVSFYNNEISEKSEIFDDQFSVERPDGSNFTLKIRSTKLEDSAMYFCASSSIRGSEAFFGQGTRLTVV.

The V gene is TRBV7-8, the J gene TRBJ1-2, with D uncertain. V was cut by 0 bases and J by 8 bases, with 13 bases left in between. CDR1 and CDR2 from the germline V gene are SGHVS and FQNEAQ. The CDR3 spans 14 residues. CDR3 nucleotides: TGTGCCAGCAGCTTAGCTGAGACTCATGAGGGCTACACCTTC. Its translation: CASSLAETHEGYTF.

The chain is built from TRBV27 and TRBJ1-6; 7 bases align to TRBD1. Losses at the gene ends were 6 bases for V and 7 bases for J; bases not matched to a gene: 15. There are 17 residues in the CDR3. CDR1 is MNHEY, CDR2 SMNVEV, per germline (reference sequence). CDR3 sequence reads: CASSPRLGTARNSPLHF. CDR3 in DNA: TGTGCCAGCAGCCCGAGACTCGGGACAGCTCGAAATTCACCCCTCCACTTT.

CDR3 loop: CASSTSRDREFGETQYF. For the CDR3, the DNA is TGTGCCAGCAGTACCTCCCGGGACAGGGAGTTTGGAGAGACCCAGTACTTC. The chain recombines TRBV27 with TRBJ2-5, with 9 positions matching TRBD1. J was trimmed by 4 bases and V by 5 bases; bases with no gene match: 14. There are 17 residues in the CDR3. Germline CDR1 reads MNHEY; CDR2 reads SMNVEV (reference sequence).

The genes are TRBV28 and TRBJ1-3; TRBD1 is a possible D gene (5 bases). This CDR3 is 12 amino acids long. The V gene lost 6 bases and the J gene lost 4 bases, with 7 bases spanning the gap. The V gene's germline CDR1 is MDHEN and CDR2 SYDVKM. The CDR3 loop reads CASRAGGNTIYF. The CDR3 DNA sequence: TGTGCCAGCAGGGCAGGGGGAAACACCATATATTTT.

The chain employs TRBV18 and TRBJ1-2; perhaps TRBD1 as D (6 bases). The germline gives CDR1 KGHSH, CDR2 LQKENI. The CDR3 length is 14 residues. Trimming left V 4 bases short and J 2 bases short, with 11 bases between. The CDR3 region has the DNA TGTGCCAGCTCACTGGCAGGGGACAACTATGGCTACACCTTC. The encoded protein is CASSLAGDNYGYTF.

This sequence joins TRBV14 and TRBJ2-1, with a weak D call TRBD2 (6 bases). V was pared by 5 bases and J by 1 base, with 12 bases between. This CDR3 comprises 15 residues. CDR1 and CDR2 (germline): SGHDN, FVKESK. The CDR3 DNA reads TGTGCCAGCAGCGACCCCGGGACTTCCTACAATGAGCAGTTCTTC. Protein product: CASSDPGTSYNEQFF.

The chain employs TRBV6-1 and TRBJ2-2, with a possible D match to TRBD2 (6 bases). Deletions cut 2 bases from V and 5 bases from J, with 12 bases between. Per germline, CDR1 MNHNS and CDR2 SASEGT. There are 15 residues in the CDR3. Here the CDR3 DNA reads TGTGCCAGCAGTGAAAGTCTAGCGCAAACCGGGGAGCTGTTTTTT. Its protein product is CASSESLAQTGELFF.

The V call is TRBV6-5, the J call TRBJ1-6; D uncertain. Germline V gene lookup returns CDR1 MNHEY and CDR2 SVGAGI. Trimming cost V 8 bases and J 10 bases, with 18 bases left between them. The CDR3 has 14 residues. CDR3 amino acids: CASSVERIGSPLHF. The CDR3 DNA follows: TGTGCCAGCTCGGTAGAAAGAATTGGATCACCCCTCCACTTT.

The chain employs TRBV13 and TRBJ2-3; D is undetermined. V was trimmed by 1 base and J by 1 base, leaving 12 bases between them. The CDR3 consists of 16 residues. CDR1 is PRHDT, CDR2 FYEKMQ, per germline (reference sequence). The CDR3 region has the DNA TGTGCCAGCAGCTTAGACCCCGGCGAGGGCACAGATACGCAGTATTTT. This gives the protein CASSLDPGEGTDTQYF.

The chain employs TRBV25-1 and TRBJ1-1; 7 positions agree with TRBD1. The CDR3 covers 15 residues. Germline values: CDR1 MGHDK, CDR2 SYGVNS. V lost 2 bases, J lost 6 bases, and 9 bases stayed unmatched. The CDR3 loop reads CASSEGDSLRAEAFF. The CDR3 coding sequence is TGTGCCAGCAGTGAAGGGGACAGTCTAAGGGCTGAAGCTTTCTTT. The whole variable domain, filled in from reference TRBV25-1 and TRBJ1-1, reads EADIYQTPRYLVIGTGKKITLECSQTMGHDKMYWYQQDPGMELHLIHYSYGVNSTEKGDLSSESTVSRIRTEHFPLTLESARPSHTSQYLCASSEGDSLRAEAFFGQGTRLTVV.

CDR3 coding DNA: TGTGCCAGCAGTGAAAGACAGGGGTGGTATGGCTACACCTTC. Its translation: CASSERQGWYGYTF. The chain joins TRBV2 to TRBJ1-2, with 8 bases lining up with TRBD1. Germline loops: CDR1 SNHLY, CDR2 FYNNEI. The trim removed 2 bases at V and 5 bases at J, leaving 4 bases unmatched. This CDR3 region has 14 residues.

The rearrangement links TRBV27 to TRBJ2-7, with D tentatively TRBD1 or TRBD2 (6 bases each). Deletions cut 6 bases from V and 3 bases from J, with 21 bases between. This CDR3 spans 16 amino acids. Germline assignment: CDR1 MNHEY and CDR2 SMNVEV (reference sequence). CDR3 bases: TGTGCCAGCAGCAACCTCGGTTTCCGGGGGCACTACGAGCAGTACTTC. Amino acids: CASSNLGFRGHYEQYF.

The V gene is TRBV11-2, the J gene TRBJ2-7; TRBD2 is a possible D gene (5 bases). Germline V gene data show CDR1 as SGHAT and CDR2 as FQNNGV. The V and J ends lost 4 bases and 2 bases respectively, with 6 bases between them. The CDR3 loop spans 12 amino acids. CDR3 sequence (DNA): TGTGCCAGCAGCTACGGGACCTACGAGCAGTACTTC. Amino acid sequence: CASSYGTYEQYF.